This T cell receptor (beta chain) was sequenced for a study of blood T cell repertoires in COVID-19. V dropped 5 bases and J dropped 0 bases, with 13 bases sitting between them. The CDR3 totals 16 residues. Germline V lookup: CDR1 LNHDA, CDR2 SQIVND (reference sequence). Sequencing used immunoSEQ multiplex PCR; TCRdb keeps in-frame clones, though not all of them. This table holds 250,000 or so clones, over 80% found once. The clonotype was recovered from a man aged 25-45 years who had recovered from COVID-19. Input material: peripheral blood. The chain links TRBV19 to TRBJ2-2; tentative D call: TRBD1 (5 bases). This chain's CDR3 is CASSATGAANTGELFF. As DNA, the CDR3 is TGTGCCAGTAGTGCAACAGGAGCTGCGAACACCGGGGAGCTGTTTTTT.